This paragraph reports one T cell receptor (beta chain). Its matching antigen is unknown. This record comes from a study of cytomegalovirus exposure and HLA in healthy donors. The PCR had 60 Vbeta and 13 Jbeta primers. Original analysis: In a later analysis, of tens of millions of unique beta chains, about 12 million appeared in at least two donors. The table came from immunoSEQ multiplex PCR; TCRdb's copy has only in-frame clones and leaves some out. The DNA was the basis for D and trimming; V, J and clone size are from that table. The data contain about 82,000 clones, about 68% of them seen just once; the ten biggest clones take up 20% to 25%. Overall study results and limits: In a later analysis, a genetic analysis reported fewer productive-TCR N-insertions in an Asian-associated ancestry cluster than the cohort average. Reportedly, TCR beta sequences accurately predicted HLA-A and HLA-B alleles in most subjects.

Donors sampled were nominally healthy, though unrecorded immune exposures were likely. The V end was cut by 2 bases, the J end by 6 bases, with 14 bases between. The CDR3 sequence is 14 residues long. In germline, CDR1 is MDHEN, CDR2 SYDVKM. The chain couples TRBV28 to TRBJ2-7, with D perhaps TRBD1 (7 bases). Sequencing was performed on PBMCs. This TCR was sampled from a man in his thirties or forties in good health and CMV-seropositive. The CDR3 DNA sequence: TGTGCCAGCAGTTTAAATGGAGGGGGCGTCGAGCAGTACTTC. It codes for CASSLNGGGVEQYF. Together with reference TRBV28 and TRBJ2-7, the CDR3 gives the full variable domain: DVKVTQSSRYLVKRTGEKVFLECVQDMDHENMFWYRQDPGLGLRLIYFSYDVKMKEKGDIPEGYSVSREKKERFSLILESASTNQTSMYLCASSLNGGGVEQYFGPGTRLTVT.